The clone carrying this T cell receptor (beta chain) was detected only a few times. This entry belongs to a study of shared clonotypes between healthy human individuals. Study summary: There were three CD4 naive, three CD4 memory, two CD8 naive and one CD8 memory plates per donor.

The repertoire was sequenced with immunoSEQ multiplex PCR; TCRdb's copy has only in-frame clones and lacks some. The table lists 2,500,000 or so clones, approximately 94% of them singletons. Each of the donors was a healthy adult who was HIV-negative and had not had a recent acute infection or vaccination. This receptor was taken from a man aged 18 to 35 in good health. Some clones in this sample may be carry-over from other donors' samples. The material sequenced was naive CD4+ T cells from PBMCs. Subset defined: CD45RA+ positively selected.

Here the CDR3 DNA reads TGTGCCTGGAGTGTAAGGGGCGGCCTCGGTCAGCCCCAGCATTTT. Protein product: CAWSVRGGLGQPQHF. The chain combines TRBV30 with TRBJ1-5; tentatively, D is TRBD1 (5 bases). The CDR3 spans 15 residues. V gave up 0 bases and J gave up 6 bases, with 15 bases separating them. From germline, CDR1 is GTSNPN and CDR2 SVGIG (reference sequence).